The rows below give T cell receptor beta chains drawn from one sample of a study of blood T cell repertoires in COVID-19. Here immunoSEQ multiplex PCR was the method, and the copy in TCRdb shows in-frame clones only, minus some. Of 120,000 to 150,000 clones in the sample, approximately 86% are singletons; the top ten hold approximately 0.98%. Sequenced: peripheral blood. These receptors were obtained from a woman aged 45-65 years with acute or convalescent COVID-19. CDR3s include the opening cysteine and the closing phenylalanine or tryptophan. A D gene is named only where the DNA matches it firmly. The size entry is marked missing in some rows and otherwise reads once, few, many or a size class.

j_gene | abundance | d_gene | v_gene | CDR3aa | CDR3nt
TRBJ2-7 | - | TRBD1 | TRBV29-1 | CSVGKDVRGWYEQYF | TGCAGCGTCGGTAAGGACGTCAGGGGGTGGTACGAGCAGTACTTC
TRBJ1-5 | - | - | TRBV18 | CASSPPQGHQPQHF | TGTGCCAGCTCACCACCACAGGGTCATCAGCCCCAGCATTTT
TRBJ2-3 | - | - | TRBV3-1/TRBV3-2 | CASSQEIGDTQYF | TGTGCCAGCAGCCAGGAGATTGGCGATACGCAGTATTTT
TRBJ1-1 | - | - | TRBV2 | CASSSAQGNTEAFF | TGTGCCAGCAGTTCAGCCCAGGGGAACACTGAAGCTTTCTTT
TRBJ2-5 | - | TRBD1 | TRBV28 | CASSLWTGGETQYF | TGTGCCAGCAGTCTCTGGACAGGGGGAGAGACCCAGTACTTC
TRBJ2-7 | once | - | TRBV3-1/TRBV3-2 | CASSQEAGTPYEQYF | TGTGCCAGCAGCCAAGAGGCGGGGACCCCCTACGAGCAGTACTTC
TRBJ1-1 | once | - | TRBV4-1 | CASSQLLSGMNTEAFF | TGCGCCAGCAGCCAACTATTGTCGGGGATGAACACTGAAGCTTTCTTT
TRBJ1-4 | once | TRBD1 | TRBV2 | CASSRQGSNEKLFF | TGTGCCAGCAGTAGACAGGGGTCTAATGAAAAACTGTTTTTT
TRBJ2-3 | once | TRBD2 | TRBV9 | CASSVAASGGHTDTQYF | TGTGCCAGCAGCGTAGCGGCTAGCGGGGGGCACACAGATACGCAGTATTTT
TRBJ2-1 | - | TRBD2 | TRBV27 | CASSYLTSGRGDEQFF | TGTGCCAGCAGTTACCTGACTAGCGGGAGGGGGGATGAGCAGTTCTTC
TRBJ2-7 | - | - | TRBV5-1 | CASSLGADSAYEQYF | TGCGCCAGCAGCTTGGGGGCGGACAGCGCCTACGAGCAGTACTTC
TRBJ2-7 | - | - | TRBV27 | CASSSLREQYF | TGTGCCAGCAGTTCTCTTCGCGAGCAGTACTTC
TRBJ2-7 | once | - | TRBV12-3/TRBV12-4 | CASSLPETYEQYF | TGTGCCAGCAGTTTACCGGAGACCTACGAGCAGTACTTC
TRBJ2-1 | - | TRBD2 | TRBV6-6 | CASSYSTGGIYNEQFF | TGTGCCAGCAGTTACTCGACGGGAGGGATCTACAATGAGCAGTTCTTC
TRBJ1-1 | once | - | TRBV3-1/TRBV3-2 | CASSPPFLGLQVTEAFF | TGTGCCAGCAGCCCCCCCTTTTTAGGCCTACAGGTCACTGAAGCTTTCTTT
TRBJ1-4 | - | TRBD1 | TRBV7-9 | CASSFYRGEVEKLFF | TGTGCCAGCAGCTTTTACAGGGGAGAGGTTGAAAAACTGTTTTTT
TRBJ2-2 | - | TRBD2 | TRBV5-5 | CASTLRASGRGYTGELFF | TGTGCCAGCACCCTGAGGGCTAGCGGGAGAGGTTACACCGGGGAGCTGTTTTTT
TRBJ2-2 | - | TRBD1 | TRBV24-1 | CATTDRVPKDTGELFF | TGTGCCACCACGGACAGGGTTCCCAAGGACACCGGGGAGCTGTTTTTT
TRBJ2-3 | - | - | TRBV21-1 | CASSKAGTGGQYF | TGTGCCAGCAGCAAAGCGGGGACGGGAGGTCAGTATTTT
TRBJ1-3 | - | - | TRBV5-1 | CASSLEGTLSSGNTIYF | TGCGCCAGCAGCTTGGAGGGGACACTCAGCTCTGGAAACACCATATATTTT
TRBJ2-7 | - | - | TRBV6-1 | CASTEDQLAGYEQYF | TGTGCCAGCACTGAAGACCAACTAGCAGGCTACGAGCAGTACTTC
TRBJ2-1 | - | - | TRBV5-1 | CASSLSSNNEQFF | TGCGCCAGCAGCTTGAGTAGCAACAATGAGCAGTTCTTC
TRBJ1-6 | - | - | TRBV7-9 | CASSLHREGNSPLHF | TGTGCCAGCAGCCTTCACAGGGAGGGTAATTCACCCCTCCACTTT
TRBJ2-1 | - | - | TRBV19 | CASSPDSHNEQFF | TGTGCCAGTAGCCCGGACAGCCACAATGAGCAGTTCTTC
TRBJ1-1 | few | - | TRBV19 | CASSITGLANTEAFF | TGTGCCAGTAGTATTACAGGTCTTGCGAACACTGAAGCTTTCTTT
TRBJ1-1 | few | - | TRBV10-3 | CAIRSGGAGAFF | TGTGCCATCAGGTCCGGAGGGGCAGGAGCTTTCTTT
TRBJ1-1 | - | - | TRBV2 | CASSENEKNTEAFF | TGTGCCAGCAGTGAGAATGAGAAGAACACTGAAGCTTTCTTT
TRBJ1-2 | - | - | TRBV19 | CASQSGREDGYTF | TGTGCCAGCCAGTCGGGAAGGGAGGATGGCTACACCTTC
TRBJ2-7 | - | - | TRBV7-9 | CASSFNRDREQYF | TGTGCCAGCAGCTTCAACAGGGATCGCGAGCAGTACTTC
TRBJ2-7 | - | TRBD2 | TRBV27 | CASSLFPGGGSEYEQYF | TGTGCCAGCAGTTTATTTCCGGGGGGGGGCAGTGAATACGAGCAGTACTTC
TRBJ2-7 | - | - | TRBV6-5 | CASSSGAPYEQYF | TGTGCCAGCAGTTCAGGGGCTCCCTACGAGCAGTACTTC
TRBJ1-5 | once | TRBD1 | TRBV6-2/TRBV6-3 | CASSGLTGWDQPQHF | TGTGCCAGCAGCGGTCTGACAGGGTGGGATCAGCCCCAGCATTTT
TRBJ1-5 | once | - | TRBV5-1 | CASSAQGSSNQPQHF | TGCGCCAGCAGCGCACAGGGATCCAGCAATCAGCCCCAGCATTTT
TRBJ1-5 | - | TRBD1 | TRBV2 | CASRNRQGDQPQHF | TGTGCCAGCAGAAATAGACAGGGGGATCAGCCCCAGCATTTT
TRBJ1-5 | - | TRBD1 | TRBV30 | CAWSPTGGGQPQHF | TGTGCCTGGAGTCCCACAGGGGGAGGGCAGCCCCAGCATTTT
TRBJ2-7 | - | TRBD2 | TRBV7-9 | CASSFLAGGAYEQYF | TGTGCCAGCAGCTTCCTAGCGGGAGGAGCCTACGAGCAGTACTTC
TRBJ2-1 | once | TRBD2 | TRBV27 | CATYSGRASYEQFF | TGTGCCACCTACAGCGGGAGGGCCTCGTATGAGCAGTTCTTC
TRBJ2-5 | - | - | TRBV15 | CATSSGQGGETQYF | TGTGCCACCAGCAGTGGGCAGGGAGGAGAGACCCAGTACTTC
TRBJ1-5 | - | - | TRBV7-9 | CASTIDSNQPQHF | TGTGCCAGCACCATAGATAGCAATCAGCCCCAGCATTTT
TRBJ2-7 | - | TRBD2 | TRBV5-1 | CASSASGGYEQYF | TGCGCCAGCAGCGCGAGCGGGGGCTACGAGCAGTACTTC
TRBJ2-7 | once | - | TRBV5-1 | CASSLGQAAYEQYF | TGCGCCAGCAGCTTGGGGCAGGCTGCCTACGAGCAGTACTTC
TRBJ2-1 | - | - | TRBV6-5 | CASSSYYNEQFF | TGTGCCAGCAGTTCTTATTACAATGAGCAGTTCTTC
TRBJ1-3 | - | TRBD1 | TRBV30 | CAWSVGPQGARDGNTIYF | TGTGCCTGGAGTGTAGGTCCCCAGGGGGCAAGGGATGGAAACACCATATATTTT
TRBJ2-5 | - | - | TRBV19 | CASSILPGSEETQYF | TGTGCCAGTAGTATACTCCCCGGGAGCGAAGAGACCCAGTACTTC
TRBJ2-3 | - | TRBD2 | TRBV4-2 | CASSQAAVTSGRRGTDTQYF | TGTGCCAGCAGCCAAGCTGCGGTCACTAGCGGGAGAAGGGGGACAGATACGCAGTATTTT
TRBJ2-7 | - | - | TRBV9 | CASSVSPNEQYF | TGTGCCAGCAGCGTTAGTCCGAACGAGCAGTACTTC
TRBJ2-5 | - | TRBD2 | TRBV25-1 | CASSVRTSGTETQYF | TGTGCCAGCAGTGTTCGGACTAGCGGGACGGAGACCCAGTACTTC
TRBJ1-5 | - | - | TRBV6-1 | CASSENRASNQPQHF | TGTGCCAGCAGTGAAAACAGGGCAAGCAATCAGCCCCAGCATTTT
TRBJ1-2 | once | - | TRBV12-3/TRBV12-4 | CASSLSYSDYTF | TGTGCCAGCAGCTTGTCTTACTCCGATTACACCTTC
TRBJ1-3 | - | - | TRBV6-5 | CASSIGQASGNTIYF | TGTGCCAGCAGTATCGGTCAGGCCTCTGGAAACACCATATATTTT